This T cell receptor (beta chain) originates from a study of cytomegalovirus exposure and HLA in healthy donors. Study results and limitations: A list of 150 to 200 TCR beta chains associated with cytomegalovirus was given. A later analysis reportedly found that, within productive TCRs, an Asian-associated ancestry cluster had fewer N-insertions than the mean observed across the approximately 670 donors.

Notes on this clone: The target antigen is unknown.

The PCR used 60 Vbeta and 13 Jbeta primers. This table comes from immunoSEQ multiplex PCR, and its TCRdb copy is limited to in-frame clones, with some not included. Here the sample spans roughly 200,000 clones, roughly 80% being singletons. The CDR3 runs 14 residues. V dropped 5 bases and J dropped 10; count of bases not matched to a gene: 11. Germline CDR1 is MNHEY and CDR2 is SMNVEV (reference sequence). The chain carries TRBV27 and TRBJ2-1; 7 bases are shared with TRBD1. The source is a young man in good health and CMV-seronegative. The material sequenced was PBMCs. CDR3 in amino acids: CASSPTDRVREQFF. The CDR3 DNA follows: TGTGCCAGCAGTCCCACAGACAGGGTCAGAGAGCAGTTCTTC.